A single sample gave rise to the 17 T cell receptor beta chains below, sequenced in a study of cytomegalovirus exposure and HLA in healthy donors. Researchers ran the PCR with 60 Vbeta and 13 Jbeta primers. This table comes from immunoSEQ multiplex PCR, and its TCRdb copy is limited to in-frame clones, with some not included. The table has about 160,000 clones, approximately 86% seen once. Input material: PBMCs. These receptors came from a woman younger than 35 in good health and CMV-seronegative.

This clone showed up just a few times. This sequence joins TRBV5-4 and TRBJ1-1; D is uncertain. V was shortened by 2 bases and J by 2 bases, with 7 bases between the two germline ends. The germline V gene encodes CDR1 SGHNT and CDR2 YYREEE (reference sequence). CDR3 length: 13 amino acids. CDR3 in DNA: TGTGCCAGCAGCTTAACAGCTAACACTGAAGCTTTCTTT. Protein product: CASSLTANTEAFF.

This rearrangement joins TRBV29-1 to TRBJ1-1; 8 nucleotides align to TRBD1. CDR1 and CDR2 from the germline V gene are SQVTM and ANQGSEA. The CDR3 length is 13 residues. V was pared by 7 bases and J by 1 base, with 5 bases of the junction left unmatched. The CDR3 DNA sequence: TGCAGCGCACGAGGACAGGGGAACACTGAAGCTTTCTTT. Translation: CSARGQGNTEAFF.

The chain is built from TRBV28 and TRBJ1-6, with 8 positions matching TRBD1. The germline CDR1 and CDR2 sequences are MDHEN and SYDVKM. CDR3 length: 16 amino acids. Unmatched junction bases numbered 10, after V lost 3 bases and J lost 9 bases. In DNA form, the CDR3 reads TGTGCCAGCAGTTTCCAGGGGGCAGGCTTTGGTTCACCCCTCCACTTT. Translating gives CASSFQGAGFGSPLHF.

The CDR3 coding sequence is TGTGCCAGCAGCCAAAACAGGGGTACTACCTACAATGAGCAGTTCTTC. Encoded protein: CASSQNRGTTYNEQFF. The J gene is TRBJ2-1, the V gene TRBV11-2; 7 nucleotides align to TRBD1. This CDR3 has 16 amino acids. Per germline, CDR1 SGHAT and CDR2 FQNNGV. V trimming: 5 bases; J trimming: 2 bases; junction bases outside the gene matches: 9.

The V and J genes are TRBV6-1 and TRBJ1-2, with 8 positions matching TRBD1. The CDR3 is 16 amino acids. Germline trimming cut 0 bases from V and 4 bases from J; bases unmatched to any gene: 7. Germline CDR1 and CDR2: MNHNS and SASEGT. CDR3 in DNA: TGTGCCAGCAGTGAAGCCCTTGGGCAGGGGGCCTATGGCTACACCTTC. Translating it yields CASSEALGQGAYGYTF.

This clone showed up just a few times. The chain combines TRBV28 with TRBJ1-5; a possible D gene is TRBD1 (5 bases). CDR3 length: 15 residues. From germline, CDR1 is MDHEN and CDR2 SYDVKM. The ends were cut back, 4 bases at V and 7 bases at J, with 17 bases in the middle. This CDR3 is CASSSLGGGRQPQHF. Written as DNA, the CDR3 is TGTGCCAGCAGTTCTCTCGGGGGGGGTAGGCAGCCCCAGCATTTT.

CDR3 region: CASSSTRIAGYTF. CDR3 bases: TGTGCCAGCAGCTCCACCCGGATAGCTGGCTACACCTTC. The chain links TRBV6-5 to TRBJ1-2; D remains unclear. The CDR3 length is 13 residues. Germline lookup yields CDR1 MNHEY and CDR2 SVGAGI. V lost 6 bases to trimming and J lost 7 bases, with 15 bases between them.

The rearrangement links TRBV4-1 to TRBJ2-7, with 7 bases that match TRBD1. CDR1 is MGHRA, CDR2 YSYEKL, per germline. Trimming at V came to 4 bases and at J to 6 bases, leaving 9 bases not matched to a gene. CDR3 size: 14 residues. CDR3 nucleotide sequence: TGCGCCAGCAGCCTCCTCGGGACAGTTACCGAGCAGTACTTC. Its translation: CASSLLGTVTEQYF.

CDR3 sequence (DNA): TGTGCCAGCAGACCGCCGGGACAGGGAGCCAATGAGCAGTTCTTC. Protein product: CASRPPGQGANEQFF. This chain joins TRBV28 and TRBJ2-1; TRBD1 aligns across 9 bases. Germline CDR1 MDHEN, CDR2 SYDVKM. The V and J ends lost 6 bases and 6 bases, in that order; junction bases with no gene match: 9. The CDR3 totals 15 residues.

This clone was counted a few times. The chain has TRBV28 and TRBJ2-7, with 8 positions matching TRBD1. The CDR3 extends over 15 amino acids. Germline values: CDR1 MDHEN, CDR2 SYDVKM. J gave up 2 bases and V 6 bases, and 9 bases lay outside the gene matches. CDR3 coding DNA: TGTGCCAGCAGCCCCTCCGGGACAGGCCCCTACGAGCAGTACTTC. This translates into CASSPSGTGPYEQYF.

The gene calls are TRBV29-1 and TRBJ2-1, with 12 positions matching TRBD1. There are 18 residues in the CDR3. V lost 1 base to trimming and J lost 3 bases; unmatched junction nucleotides: 10. Germline V gene data show CDR1 as SQVTM and CDR2 as ANQGSEA. The CDR3 DNA sequence: TGCAGCGTTGAAGGTGTTGGGACAGGGGGCCAGGGCTACAATGAGCAGTTCTTC. Its protein product is CSVEGVGTGGQGYNEQFF.

Here the CDR3 reads CSVGDTGSTDRETQYF. CDR3 nucleotide sequence: TGCAGCGTTGGGGATACCGGGTCCACGGACAGGGAGACCCAGTACTTC. V usage is TRBV29-1 and J usage is TRBJ2-5; TRBD1 aligns across 7 bases. The length of the CDR3 is 16 residues. The germline V gene has CDR1 SQVTM and CDR2 ANQGSEA. The J segment lost 5 bases and the V segment lost 4 bases, leaving 16 bases of the junction unmatched.

The chain is built from TRBV7-6 and TRBJ2-5; 10 nucleotides agree with TRBD2. The J segment lost 3 bases and the V segment lost 4 bases, leaving 11 bases of the junction unmatched. The CDR3 contains 17 residues. Germline lookup yields CDR1 SGHVS and CDR2 FNYEAQ. This CDR3 is CASSSGWGSGGKETQYF. The CDR3, as DNA: TGTGCCAGCAGCTCCGGGTGGGGTAGCGGGGGGAAAGAGACCCAGTACTTC.

The chain uses TRBV6-1 and TRBJ1-2; TRBD1 is a possible D gene (5 bases). The germline gives CDR1 MNHNS, CDR2 SASEGT. The CDR3 totals 13 residues. Trimming pared 3 bases from V and 6 bases from J, leaving 11 bases between. CDR3 residues: CASSDAGGNGYTF. The CDR3 region has the DNA TGTGCCAGCAGTGACGCCGGGGGAAATGGCTACACCTTC.

This clone was seen only once. The chain carries TRBV6-6 and TRBJ2-1; TRBD2 matches at 13 bases. Trimming removed 5 bases from V and 6 bases from J; junction bases left unmatched: 4. Germline V gene data show CDR1 as MNHNY and CDR2 as SVGAGI (reference sequence). The CDR3 totals 15 residues. CDR3 residues: CASSTRTSGGNEQFF. The CDR3 nucleotides are TGTGCCAGCAGTACCAGGACTAGCGGGGGCAATGAGCAGTTCTTC.

This rearrangement joins TRBV5-1 to TRBJ2-3; D may be TRBD1 (5 bases). Trimming took off 0 bases at V and 1 base at J, with 6 bases between the two ends. CDR3 length: 14 residues. Looked up from germline, CDR1 is SGHRS and CDR2 is YFSETQ. The CDR3 region is CASSLARGTDTQYF. For the CDR3, the DNA is TGCGCCAGCAGCTTGGCCAGGGGCACAGATACGCAGTATTTT.

The V gene is TRBV27, the J gene TRBJ1-2, with unresolved D. Trimming stripped 2 bases from V and 4 bases from J, with 11 bases between. Germline CDR1 is MNHEY and CDR2 is SMNVEV (reference sequence). CDR3 length: 14 residues. CDR3 in amino acids: CASSLDKPSYGYTF. In DNA form, the CDR3 reads TGTGCCAGCAGTTTAGACAAGCCGTCCTATGGCTACACCTTC.